These T cell receptor beta chains were read from a single sample in a study of CD8+ T cells in alopecia areata. Libraries were prepared by immunoSEQ multiplex PCR; TCRdb keeps only in-frame clonotypes and omits some of them. The table has some 110,000 clones, roughly 68% seen once. The sequencing sample was made of CD4+ T cells sorted from blood. These receptors originate from a human donor in good health. Both conserved end residues are part of each CDR3. The D gene is left open where the match is weak. Part of the rows lack a size; the others show once, few, many or a class for expanded clones.

D gene	clone size	V gene	J gene	CDR3 protein	CDR3 DNA
TRBD1	NA	TRBV30	TRBJ2-7	CAWSPLGQSSYEQYF	TGTGCCTGGAGCCCCTTGGGACAGAGCTCCTACGAGCAGTACTTC
NA	NA	TRBV6-5	TRBJ2-7	CASSYSMAGANYEQYF	TGTGCCAGCAGTTACTCGATGGCGGGGGCAAACTACGAGCAGTACTTC
NA	NA	TRBV23-1	TRBJ2-7	CASSRRVGTHYEQYF	TGCGCCAGCAGTCGCAGGGTAGGGACTCACTACGAGCAGTACTTC
NA	few	TRBV7-2	TRBJ2-2	CASSPPGGELFF	TGTGCCAGCAGCCCCCCTGGGGGGGAGCTGTTTTTT
NA	NA	TRBV19	TRBJ2-5	CASSPATGGTQYF	TGTGCCAGTAGTCCCGCCACCGGTGGGACCCAGTACTTC
NA	NA	TRBV30	TRBJ2-3	CACRAGLSTDTQYF	TGTGCCTGCCGTGCCGGGCTGAGCACAGATACGCAGTATTTT
TRBD1	NA	TRBV2	TRBJ1-6	CASTERVDRGSSPLHF	TGTGCCAGCACCGAAAGGGTCGACAGGGGTAGCTCACCCCTCCACTTT
TRBD1	NA	TRBV29-1	TRBJ1-1	CSGTGGDGMNTEAFF	TGCAGCGGGACAGGGGGCGATGGCATGAACACTGAAGCTTTCTTT
NA	once	TRBV7-9	TRBJ2-5	CASSLALGGGTQETQYF	TGTGCCAGCAGCTTAGCCCTCGGGGGCGGGACCCAAGAGACCCAGTACTTC
NA	few	TRBV29-1	TRBJ2-1	CSVVGGNEQFF	TGCAGCGTTGTAGGGGGGAATGAGCAGTTCTTC
NA	NA	TRBV29-1	TRBJ1-1	CSVAGVNTEAFF	TGCAGCGTTGCGGGTGTGAACACTGAAGCTTTCTTT
TRBD1	NA	TRBV7-3	TRBJ1-2	CASSLGTGSGYTF	TGTGCCAGCAGCTTAGGGACAGGGAGCGGCTACACCTTC
TRBD1	NA	TRBV25-1	TRBJ1-2	CASSESRGARGGYTF	TGTGCCAGCAGTGAATCCAGGGGGGCCAGGGGTGGCTACACCTTC
NA	few	TRBV6-5	TRBJ2-5	CASSPVDETQYF	TGTGCCAGCAGCCCCGTGGATGAGACCCAGTACTTC
NA	NA	TRBV5-1	TRBJ2-5	CASSSGRDEETQYF	TGCGCCAGCAGCTCGGGACGAGATGAAGAGACCCAGTACTTC
NA	NA	TRBV5-1	TRBJ2-3	CASSLGTGDTQYF	TGCGCCAGCAGCTTGGGGACTGGAGATACGCAGTATTTT
NA	NA	TRBV7-2	TRBJ2-5	CASSPRAGTQYF	TGTGCCAGCAGTCCAAGGGCCGGGACCCAGTACTTC
NA	few	TRBV7-2	TRBJ1-1	CASSSYFTSSAEAFF	TGTGCCAGCAGCTCGTACTTCACCTCGAGCGCTGAAGCTTTCTTT
TRBD2	NA	TRBV6-1	TRBJ2-7	CASSDLAGSSYEQYF	TGTGCCAGCAGTGATCTAGCGGGGAGCTCCTACGAGCAGTACTTC
TRBD2	NA	TRBV2	TRBJ2-3	CASRRREAGNTDTQYF	TGTGCCAGCAGAAGAAGGGAAGCGGGGAACACAGATACGCAGTATTTT
NA	NA	TRBV5-4	TRBJ2-2	CASRRNMGRMNTGELFF	TGTGCCAGCAGACGAAACATGGGGAGGATGAACACCGGGGAGCTGTTTTTT
NA	NA	TRBV6-1	TRBJ2-1	CASSPSGGSYNEQFF	TGTGCCAGCAGCCCCAGTGGGGGCTCCTACAATGAGCAGTTCTTC
NA	few	TRBV19	TRBJ2-2	CASTTSWGTTGELFF	TGTGCCAGTACCACATCGTGGGGGACCACCGGGGAGCTGTTTTTT
TRBD1	NA	TRBV29-1	TRBJ1-4	CSAVQGAKEKLFF	TGCAGCGCAGTCCAGGGGGCTAAAGAAAAACTGTTTTTT
NA	NA	TRBV6-1	TRBJ2-5	CASSEKWWGRETQYF	TGTGCCAGCAGTGAAAAGTGGTGGGGGAGGGAGACCCAGTACTTC
NA	NA	TRBV6-5	TRBJ2-5	CASGARDGRETQYF	TGTGCCAGCGGTGCCAGGGATGGTAGAGAGACCCAGTACTTC
NA	few	TRBV30	TRBJ2-7	CAWNLRGRAAEQYF	TGTGCCTGGAATCTCAGGGGCAGGGCGGCCGAGCAGTACTTC
NA	NA	TRBV7-2	TRBJ2-3	CASSKGLLTSTDTQYF	TGTGCCAGCAGCAAGGGACTTCTCACTAGCACAGATACGCAGTATTTT
TRBD1	NA	TRBV28	TRBJ2-7	CASKRTGSSYEQYF	TGTGCCAGCAAAAGGACAGGGTCCAGCTACGAGCAGTACTTC
NA	NA	TRBV27	TRBJ1-2	CASSRLGSAYGYTF	TGTGCCAGCAGCCGCCTTGGGTCGGCCTATGGCTACACCTTC
NA	few	TRBV4-1	TRBJ1-2	CASRSVQGRDGYTF	TGCGCCAGCAGAAGTGTCCAGGGGCGGGATGGCTACACCTTC
TRBD1	NA	TRBV7-3	TRBJ2-1	CASSLRDSYNEQFF	TGTGCCAGCAGCTTAAGGGACAGCTACAATGAGCAGTTCTTC
NA	NA	TRBV30	TRBJ1-6	CAWTRDRELSSYNSPLHF	TGTGCCTGGACCCGGGACCGTGAACTTAGCTCCTATAATTCACCCCTCCACTTT
NA	NA	TRBV11-3	TRBJ2-6	CASSRGRGAGANVLTF	TGTGCCAGCAGCCGCGGCCGGGGAGCTGGGGCCAACGTCCTGACTTTC
NA	NA	TRBV6-1	TRBJ2-1	CASSESYGEQFF	TGTGCCAGCAGTGAATCTTATGGAGAGCAGTTCTTC
NA	NA	TRBV29-1	TRBJ1-2	CSVEDRGRDSNYGYTF	TGCAGCGTTGAAGATCGCGGGCGCGACTCTAACTATGGCTACACCTTC
TRBD1	few	TRBV19	TRBJ1-2	CASTRTGVEPNYGYTF	TGTGCCAGTACCCGGACAGGGGTCGAACCTAACTATGGCTACACCTTC
NA	NA	TRBV7-2	TRBJ2-1	CASSSELAGSNEQFF	TGTGCCAGCAGCTCCGAGTTGGCGGGGTCCAATGAGCAGTTCTTC
NA	few	TRBV11-2	TRBJ2-5	CATGGRPVRETQYF	TGTGCCACTGGGGGTAGGCCGGTCCGAGAGACCCAGTACTTC
NA	NA	TRBV10-3	TRBJ1-5	CAISDGSNQPQHF	TGTGCCATCAGCGACGGTAGCAATCAGCCCCAGCATTTT
NA	NA	TRBV18	TRBJ1-2	CASSPPLGGSNYGYTF	TGTGCCAGCTCACCACCGTTGGGGGGGTCCAACTATGGCTACACCTTC
NA	few	TRBV20-1	TRBJ1-1	CSVRRSTEAFF	TGCAGTGTCCGGCGTTCCACTGAAGCTTTCTTT
NA	NA	TRBV25-1	TRBJ1-1	CASRDLMNTEAFF	TGTGCCAGCAGAGACTTGATGAACACTGAAGCTTTCTTT
NA	NA	TRBV11-2	TRBJ1-1	CASSATPANTEAFF	TGTGCCAGCAGCGCCACCCCAGCGAACACTGAAGCTTTCTTT
NA	NA	TRBV6-5	TRBJ2-7	CASRGATYEQYF	TGTGCCAGCCGTGGGGCGACCTACGAGCAGTACTTC
NA	few	TRBV27	TRBJ2-2	CASSLYGPGELFF	TGTGCCAGCAGTTTATACGGCCCCGGGGAGCTGTTTTTT
TRBD1	NA	TRBV6-5	TRBJ1-6	CASTRQGGSPLHF	TGTGCCAGCACTAGACAGGGTGGTTCACCCCTCCACTTT
TRBD2	NA	TRBV29-1	TRBJ2-7	CSVGGRDYEQYF	TGCAGCGTTGGGGGGAGGGACTACGAGCAGTACTTC
TRBD1	NA	TRBV30	TRBJ1-1	CAWSVGTGWTEAFF	TGTGCCTGGAGTGTCGGGACAGGGTGGACTGAAGCTTTCTTT
TRBD1	NA	TRBV11-2	TRBJ1-5	CASSQGTVGDQPQHF	TGTGCCAGCAGCCAAGGGACAGTCGGCGATCAGCCCCAGCATTTT
NA	NA	TRBV29-1	TRBJ1-2	CSVEEGGYTF	TGCAGCGTTGAGGAGGGCGGCTACACCTTC
NA	NA	TRBV4-1	TRBJ1-1	CASSQDHTGGSAFF	TGCGCCAGCAGCCAAGATCATACTGGGGGGTCAGCTTTCTTT
TRBD1	NA	TRBV5-1	TRBJ2-3	CASSLAGTATDTQYF	TGCGCCAGCAGCTTGGCCGGGACAGCCACAGATACGCAGTATTTT
TRBD2	NA	TRBV7-9	TRBJ2-3	CASTERTSGGPDTQYF	TGTGCCAGCACCGAACGGACTAGCGGGGGGCCAGATACGCAGTATTTT
TRBD1	NA	TRBV5-1	TRBJ2-7	CASSPGQGRRDEQYF	TGCGCCAGCAGCCCGGGACAGGGGAGACGGGACGAGCAGTACTTC
NA	NA	TRBV10-1	TRBJ2-2	CASSGMTGELFF	TGCGCCAGCAGTGGGATGACCGGGGAGCTGTTTTTT
TRBD1	NA	TRBV9	TRBJ2-1	CASSGGQGPNNEQFF	TGTGCCAGCAGCGGCGGACAGGGGCCTAACAATGAGCAGTTCTTC
NA	NA	TRBV5-1	TRBJ1-3	CASSLERASGNTIYF	TGCGCCAGCAGCCTTGAACGGGCCTCTGGAAACACCATATATTTT
NA	NA	TRBV18	TRBJ2-3	CASSPPGGQADTQYF	TGTGCCAGCTCACCCCCCGGGGGCCAAGCAGATACGCAGTATTTT
NA	NA	TRBV30	TRBJ2-7	CAWSVGHGLYEQYF	TGTGCCTGGAGTGTGGGTCACGGTTTGTACGAGCAGTACTTC